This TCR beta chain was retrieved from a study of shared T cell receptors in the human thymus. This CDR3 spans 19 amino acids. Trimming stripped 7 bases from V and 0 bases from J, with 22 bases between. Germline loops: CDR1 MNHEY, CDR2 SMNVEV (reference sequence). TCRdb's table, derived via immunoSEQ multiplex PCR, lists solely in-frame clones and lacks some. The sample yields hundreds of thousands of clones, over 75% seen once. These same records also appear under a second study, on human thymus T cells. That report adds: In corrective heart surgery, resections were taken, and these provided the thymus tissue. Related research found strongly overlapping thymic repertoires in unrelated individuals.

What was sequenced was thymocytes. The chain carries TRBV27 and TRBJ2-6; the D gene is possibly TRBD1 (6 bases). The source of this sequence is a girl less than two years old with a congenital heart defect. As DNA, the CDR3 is TGTGCCAGCACGTTTCTTCCGAGACAGGCTCCCTCTGGGGCCAACGTCCTGACTTTC. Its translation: CASTFLPRQAPSGANVLTF.